Given below is one T cell receptor (beta chain) in context. TCRdb fed the 5' RACE reads into MiXCR, producing one record per CDR3 protein. The profile shows some 240,000 distinct CDR3 sequences, more than 20% of them singletons. This sample was taken from a study of CD8 T cells in ankylosing spondylitis. Trimming took off 0 bases at V and 6 bases at J, with 18 bases between the two ends. This CDR3 has 16 amino acids. Germline V gives CDR1 PRHDT, CDR2 FYEKMQ (reference sequence). The genes are TRBV13 and TRBJ2-7, with D possibly being TRBD2 (6 bases). The TCR sequence derives from a male donor with ankylosing spondylitis or in good health (not recorded which). The specimen was blood, either unsorted or a sorted T cell fraction (not recorded which). CDR3 sequence: CASSLGGGVVPSEQYF. CDR3 nucleotides: TGTGCCAGCAGCTTAGGCGGCGGGGTAGTACCCTCCGAGCAGTACTTC.